This T cell receptor (beta chain) was captured in a study of shared clonotypes between healthy human individuals. Donors had no recently reported acute infections or vaccinations and were HIV-negative. Assay used: immunoSEQ multiplex PCR; TCRdb lists only in-frame clones, some missing. The sample holds 550,000 to 700,000 clones, about 80% seen once. This receptor was taken from a young woman in good health. Sequenced sample: memory CD4+ T cells sorted from blood. This sample's subset: CD45RA-negative fraction.

CDR3 bases: TGTGCCAGTAGTATTGTTGGACAGGGATGGTCTGGGGCCAACGTCCTGACTTTC. It encodes CASSIVGQGWSGANVLTF. V and J are TRBV19 and TRBJ2-6; 8 bases match TRBD1. In germline, CDR1 is LNHDA, CDR2 SQIVND (reference sequence). This CDR3 contains 18 residues. Trimming at V came to 3 bases and at J to 1 base, leaving 8 bases not matched to a gene.